The next 14 T cell receptor beta chains were all read from a single sample in a study of blood T cell repertoires in COVID-19 (dated by TCRdb to 2020 to 2021). Libraries came from the immunoSEQ multiplex PCR assay. TCRdb mirrors the immuneACCESS table, restricted to in-frame sequences. Some clones are absent from its copies; in checked studies, under half trace to an unresolved V gene, and the reason for the others is unknown. The table for this sample lists 220,000 or so clones; almost 85% of them were counted only once. In total, the top ten clones hold under 2% of the sample. Material for sequencing was peripheral blood. These receptors were taken from an elderly woman with acute or convalescent COVID-19.

This clone came up a few times. The chain employs TRBV29-1 and TRBJ1-2; 9 positions match TRBD1. V dropped 5 bases and J dropped 2; count of bases not matched to a gene: 3. From germline, CDR1 is SQVTM and CDR2 ANQGSEA. The CDR3 is 13 residues long. CDR3: CSVKTGGNYGYTF. In DNA form, the CDR3 reads TGCAGCGTTAAAACAGGGGGCAACTATGGCTACACCTTC.

The rearrangement joins TRBV19 to TRBJ2-1; 10 bases fit TRBD2. After removal of 6 bases from V and 3 bases from J, the junction contained 14 bases not matched to a gene. Germline V gene sequence: CDR1 LNHDA, CDR2 SQIVND (reference sequence). This CDR3 contains 18 residues. The CDR3: CASSHPSGRALVYNEQFF. CDR3 DNA: TGTGCCAGTAGCCATCCCAGCGGGAGGGCCCTCGTCTACAATGAGCAGTTCTTC.

The chain couples TRBV5-1 to TRBJ2-7, with 9 bases matching TRBD2. The trim removed 1 base at V and 5 bases at J, leaving 1 base unmatched. Germline V gene lookup returns CDR1 SGHRS and CDR2 YFSETQ. The CDR3 is 13 residues long. Here the CDR3 reads CASSLSSGNEQYF. The CDR3 DNA sequence: TGCGCCAGCAGCTTGTCTAGCGGGAACGAGCAGTACTTC.

This clone was observed a few times. The chain uses TRBV7-2 and TRBJ1-6, with D uncertain. Between the trimmed V and J ends, which lost 5 bases and 15 bases, there was a span of 11 bases. Germline-derived CDR1 and CDR2 are SGHTA and FQGNSA. There are 11 residues in the CDR3. As DNA, the CDR3 is TGTGCCAGCAGCCTGCAGTATCTCCTCCACTTT. Translating it yields CASSLQYLLHF.

The chain links TRBV27 to TRBJ1-6; D gene ambiguous. Germline V lookup: CDR1 MNHEY, CDR2 SMNVEV (reference sequence). This CDR3 is built from 13 residues. V dropped 2 bases and J dropped 8 bases, with 7 bases sitting between them. CDR3 sequence: CASSLRSDSPLHF. DNA for the CDR3: TGTGCCAGCAGTTTACGGTCCGATTCACCCCTCCACTTT.

The gene calls are TRBV6-5 and TRBJ2-1; 9 bases align to TRBD2. Looked up from germline, CDR1 is MNHEY and CDR2 is SVGAGI. The CDR3 covers 15 residues. Unmatched junction bases numbered 7, after V lost 7 bases and J lost 3 bases. CDR3 coding DNA: TGTGCCAGCACCCGCAGCGGGGGGAACTACAATGAGCAGTTCTTC. Translation gives CASTRSGGNYNEQFF.

The chain has TRBV7-9 and TRBJ1-2; perhaps TRBD1 as D (6 bases). The germline gives CDR1 SEHNR, CDR2 FQNEAQ (reference sequence). V was shortened by 5 bases and J by 4 bases, with 14 bases between the two germline ends. This CDR3 is 14 amino acids long. Here the CDR3 DNA reads TGTGCCAGCAGCGACGACAGGCCTCGCTATGGCTACACCTTC. It codes for CASSDDRPRYGYTF.

This chain joins TRBV11-2 and TRBJ1-2, with a weak D call TRBD1 (5 bases). This CDR3 has 15 residues. The ends were cut back, 1 base at V and 5 bases at J, with 14 bases in the middle. Per germline, CDR1 SGHAT and CDR2 FQNNGV. The CDR3 loop is CASSLGGGIRYGYTF. For the CDR3, the DNA is TGTGCCAGCAGCTTAGGTGGGGGGATACGTTATGGCTACACCTTC.

This clone was seen a handful of times. The J gene is TRBJ1-3, the V gene TRBV3-1 (or the pseudogene TRBV3-2); 8 nucleotides align to TRBD1. V was clipped by 0 bases and J by 4 bases; unmatched bases: 2. Germline V gene lookup returns CDR1 LGHDT and CDR2 YNNKEL (reference sequence). The CDR3 sequence is 15 residues long. CDR3 nucleotides: TGTGCCAGCAGCCAAGACTCAGGGGGCGGAAACACCATATATTTT. Its translation is CASSQDSGGGNTIYF.

V gene TRBV28 combines with J gene TRBJ1-5, with 7 bases fitting TRBD1. In germline, CDR1 is MDHEN, CDR2 SYDVKM. With 6 bases clipped from V and 1 base from J, the junction kept 6 bases outside the gene matches. The CDR3 has 15 amino acids. For the CDR3, the DNA is TGTGCCAGCAGGGACACAGGGGTCAGCAATCAGCCCCAGCATTTT. It specifies CASRDTGVSNQPQHF.

The chain recombines TRBV29-1 with TRBJ2-1; TRBD2 matches at 12 bases. Germline V gene data show CDR1 as SQVTM and CDR2 as ANQGSEA. The CDR3 is 16 amino acids. V shed 5 bases, J shed 12 bases, and the junction held 17 bases outside the gene matches. In DNA, the CDR3 is TGCAGCGTTCTTGTAGGGACTAGCGGGCCCCAAGGGGGGCAGTTCTTC. This codes for CSVLVGTSGPQGGQFF.

V usage is TRBV28 and J usage is TRBJ1-1, with D maybe TRBD1 (6 bases). Trimming removed 5 bases from V and 4 bases from J, with 20 bases in between. CDR1 and CDR2 from the germline V gene are MDHEN and SYDVKM. CDR3 length: 16 residues. The CDR3 DNA reads as TGTGCCAGCAGTCCTCGGGGCAGGGGAGACGGCACTGAAGCTTTCTTT. Encoded protein: CASSPRGRGDGTEAFF.

The CDR3 here is CASSYSNRGNYGYTF. CDR3 DNA sequence: TGTGCCAGCAGTTACTCGAACCGGGGTAACTATGGCTACACCTTC. The gene calls are TRBV6-5 and TRBJ1-2; D unclear. V lost 0 bases, J lost 1 base, and 9 bases lay in between. This CDR3 region has 15 residues. Germline V gives CDR1 MNHEY, CDR2 SVGAGI.

The genes are TRBV7-2 and TRBJ1-5, with D possibly matching TRBD1 (5 bases). The germline gives CDR1 SGHTA, CDR2 FQGNSA. This CDR3 is built from 16 residues. With 2 bases removed from V and 3 bases from J, the gap between germline ends came to 14 bases. DNA of the CDR3: TGTGCCAGCAGCTTATTCCAGGGTGATTTCAATCAGCCCCAGCATTTT. Translated: CASSLFQGDFNQPQHF.